A selection of T cell receptor beta chains follows, all from one sample in a study of vaccination and CD4 T cells after COVID-19. TCRdb used MiXCR to reprocess the PCR reads, holding one entry per CDR3 protein. The sample carries several thousand distinct CDR3 sequences, 55% to 65% recorded once. What these receptors recognize is not known. Sequenced material: cultured CD4+ T cells from blood, taken after SARS-CoV-2 vaccination. The receptors here all came from a human donor with COVID-19. Both conserved end residues are part of each CDR3. Some rows have no size entry. The others give once, few or many, or a class for an expanded clone.

clone_size: .
v_call: TRBV11-2
j_call: TRBJ2-5
cdr3_aa: CASSLVERQGAETQYF

clone_size: .
v_call: TRBV7-9
j_call: TRBJ2-5
cdr3_aa: CASSLELLETQYF

clone_size: .
v_call: TRBV20-1
j_call: TRBJ1-1
cdr3_aa: CSARLSMTGTTEAFF

clone_size: few
v_call: TRBV19
j_call: TRBJ1-1
cdr3_aa: CASKVRGVNTEAFF

clone_size: .
v_call: TRBV7-6
j_call: TRBJ2-7
cdr3_aa: CASSSGSGGNSYEQYF

clone_size: .
v_call: TRBV11-3
j_call: TRBJ2-1
cdr3_aa: CASSRRDNEQFF

clone_size: .
v_call: TRBV20-1
j_call: TRBJ2-7
cdr3_aa: CSARPAGLAGYEQYF

clone_size: .
v_call: TRBV18
j_call: TRBJ1-2
cdr3_aa: CASSLGHPNYGYTF

clone_size: .
v_call: TRBV27
j_call: TRBJ2-1
cdr3_aa: CASSLNLAGANNEQFF

clone_size: few
v_call: TRBV27
j_call: TRBJ1-2
cdr3_aa: CASSKDPGQRNGYTF

clone_size: .
v_call: TRBV24-1
j_call: TRBJ2-2
cdr3_aa: CATSVHTGELFF

clone_size: .
v_call: TRBV20-1
j_call: TRBJ2-1
cdr3_aa: CSARGQKNEQFF

clone_size: .
v_call: TRBV10-3
j_call: TRBJ2-2
cdr3_aa: CAISTTRDPNTGELFF

clone_size: .
v_call: TRBV5-8
j_call: TRBJ2-1
cdr3_aa: CASSFRGWMNEQFF

clone_size: few
v_call: TRBV27
j_call: TRBJ1-5
cdr3_aa: CASSTYSGASNQPQHF

clone_size: .
v_call: TRBV7-2
j_call: TRBJ1-6
cdr3_aa: CASSLLRGQSPLHF

clone_size: .
v_call: TRBV7-2
j_call: TRBJ2-7
cdr3_aa: CASSLEQGAYEQYF

clone_size: .
v_call: TRBV25-1
j_call: TRBJ1-1
cdr3_aa: CASSELGTVEAFF

clone_size: few
v_call: TRBV7-2
j_call: TRBJ2-7
cdr3_aa: CASSLVRPSGGSNEQYF

clone_size: .
v_call: TRBV20-1
j_call: TRBJ2-5
cdr3_aa: CSARLASIETQYF

clone_size: .
v_call: TRBV2
j_call: TRBJ1-5
cdr3_aa: CASRVPGQGGTNQPQHF

clone_size: .
v_call: TRBV12-3/TRBV12-4
j_call: TRBJ1-2
cdr3_aa: CASNQDRGNGYTF

clone_size: .
v_call: TRBV20-1
j_call: TRBJ2-1
cdr3_aa: CSAGTGIYNEQFF

clone_size: few
v_call: TRBV7-2
j_call: TRBJ1-1
cdr3_aa: CASSLATGATNTEAFF

clone_size: .
v_call: TRBV7-2
j_call: TRBJ1-1
cdr3_aa: CASSFRRDTEAFF

clone_size: .
v_call: TRBV20-1
j_call: TRBJ2-5
cdr3_aa: CSARESGIYTQYF

clone_size: .
v_call: TRBV2
j_call: TRBJ1-5
cdr3_aa: CASSRDRTQPQHF

clone_size: .
v_call: TRBV12-3/TRBV12-4
j_call: TRBJ1-1
cdr3_aa: CASSLGANTEAFF

clone_size: large
v_call: TRBV20-1
j_call: TRBJ1-2
cdr3_aa: CSASDRVGYGYTF

clone_size: .
v_call: TRBV5-6
j_call: TRBJ2-5
cdr3_aa: CASSLLDSGYQETQYF

clone_size: .
v_call: TRBV6-5
j_call: TRBJ2-5
cdr3_aa: CASSYSGTLDSGHQYF